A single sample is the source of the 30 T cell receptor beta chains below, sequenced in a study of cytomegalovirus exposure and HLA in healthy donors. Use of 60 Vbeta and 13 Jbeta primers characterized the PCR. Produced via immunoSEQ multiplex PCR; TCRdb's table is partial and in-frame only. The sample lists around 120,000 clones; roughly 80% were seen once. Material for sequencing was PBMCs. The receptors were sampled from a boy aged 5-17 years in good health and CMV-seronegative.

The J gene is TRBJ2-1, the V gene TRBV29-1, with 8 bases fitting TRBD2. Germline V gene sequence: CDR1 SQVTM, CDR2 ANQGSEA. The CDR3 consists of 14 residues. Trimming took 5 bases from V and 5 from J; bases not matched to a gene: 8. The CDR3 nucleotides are TGCAGCGTTTCGGGCGGGAGGCCCCACAATGAGCAGTTCTTC. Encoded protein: CSVSGGRPHNEQFF.

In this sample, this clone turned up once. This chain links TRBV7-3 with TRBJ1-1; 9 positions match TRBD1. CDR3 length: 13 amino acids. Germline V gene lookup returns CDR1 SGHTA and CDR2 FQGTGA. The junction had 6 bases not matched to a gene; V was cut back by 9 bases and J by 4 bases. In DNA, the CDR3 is TGTGCCAGTAGACAGGGGGTAAGCACTGAAGCTTTCTTT. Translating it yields CASRQGVSTEAFF.

CDR3 in DNA: TGTGCCTGGAGCCCAGGGAATGGCTACACCTTC. This translates into CAWSPGNGYTF. V is TRBV30 and J is TRBJ1-2, with D tentatively TRBD1 (5 bases). V lost 3 bases, J lost 6 bases, and 8 bases lay in between. Germline V gives CDR1 GTSNPN, CDR2 SVGIG (reference sequence). The CDR3 covers 11 residues.

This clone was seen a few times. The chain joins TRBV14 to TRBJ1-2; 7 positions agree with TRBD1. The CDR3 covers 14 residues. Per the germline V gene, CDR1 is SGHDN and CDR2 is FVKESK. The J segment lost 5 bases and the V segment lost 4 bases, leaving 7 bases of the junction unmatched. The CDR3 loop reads CASSRDSFRYGYTF. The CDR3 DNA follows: TGTGCCAGCAGCCGGGACAGCTTTAGATATGGCTACACCTTC. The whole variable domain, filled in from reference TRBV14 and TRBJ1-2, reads EAGVTQFPSHSVIEKGQTVTLRCDPISGHDNLYWYRRVMGKEIKFLLHFVKESKQDESGMPNNRFLAERTGGTYSTLKVQPAELEDSGVYFCASSRDSFRYGYTFGSGTRLTVV.

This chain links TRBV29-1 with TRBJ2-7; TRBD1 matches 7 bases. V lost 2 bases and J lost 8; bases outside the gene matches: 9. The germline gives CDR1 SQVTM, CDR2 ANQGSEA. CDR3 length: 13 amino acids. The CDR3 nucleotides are TGCAGCGTTGAACCCACACAGGGGAACCAGCAGTACTTC. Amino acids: CSVEPTQGNQQYF.

The CDR3 here is CASSLRVLTDTQYF. CDR3 sequence (DNA): TGTGCCAGCAGTTTACGGGTACTCACAGATACGCAGTATTTT. The J gene is TRBJ2-3, the V gene TRBV27; D is ambiguous. CDR3 length: 14 residues. The germline V and J ends were trimmed by 2 bases and 2 bases, with 8 bases remaining between them. Germline V gene data show CDR1 as MNHEY and CDR2 as SMNVEV (reference sequence).

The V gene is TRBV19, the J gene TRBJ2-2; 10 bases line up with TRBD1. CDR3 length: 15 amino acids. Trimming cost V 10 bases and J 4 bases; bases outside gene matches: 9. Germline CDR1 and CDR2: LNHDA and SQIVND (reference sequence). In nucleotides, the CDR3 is TGTGCCACGACCGGGACAGGGGCGGGCACCGGGGAGCTGTTTTTT. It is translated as CATTGTGAGTGELFF. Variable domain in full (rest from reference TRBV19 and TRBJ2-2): DGGITQSPKYLFRKEGQNVTLSCEQNLNHDAMYWYRQDPGQGLRLIYYSQIVNDFQKGDIAEGYSVSREKKESFPLTVTSAQKNPTAFYLCATTGTGAGTGELFFGEGSRLTVL.

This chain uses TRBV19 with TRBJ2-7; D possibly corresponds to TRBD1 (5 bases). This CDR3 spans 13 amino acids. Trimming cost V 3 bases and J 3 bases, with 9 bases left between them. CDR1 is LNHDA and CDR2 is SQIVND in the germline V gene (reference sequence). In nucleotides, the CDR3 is TGTGCCAGTAGTATGGCGACAGACTACGAGCAGTACTTC. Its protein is CASSMATDYEQYF.

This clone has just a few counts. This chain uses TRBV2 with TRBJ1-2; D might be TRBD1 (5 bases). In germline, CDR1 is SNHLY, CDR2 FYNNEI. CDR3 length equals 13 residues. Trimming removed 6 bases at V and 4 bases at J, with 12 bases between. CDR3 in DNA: TGTGCCAGCAGCGGGGGTGGAATCTATGGCTACACCTTC. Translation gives CASSGGGIYGYTF.

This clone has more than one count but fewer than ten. The DNA of the CDR3 is TGTGCCAGCAGCTTGTACAGGTTCCCGGGGGAGGGAAACACCATATATTTT. Amino acids: CASSLYRFPGEGNTIYF. The chain uses TRBV7-8 and TRBJ1-3; D perhaps matches TRBD1 (5 bases). Per germline, CDR1 SGHVS and CDR2 FQNEAQ. Trimming left V 3 bases short and J 4 bases short, with 19 bases between. This CDR3 comprises 17 residues. Full variable domain (rest looked up from reference TRBV7-8 and TRBJ1-3): GAGVSQSPRYKVAKRGQDVALRCDPISGHVSLFWYQQALGQGPEFLTYFQNEAQLDKSGLPSDRFFAERPEGSVSTLKIQRTQQEDSAVYLCASSLYRFPGEGNTIYFGEGSWLTVV.

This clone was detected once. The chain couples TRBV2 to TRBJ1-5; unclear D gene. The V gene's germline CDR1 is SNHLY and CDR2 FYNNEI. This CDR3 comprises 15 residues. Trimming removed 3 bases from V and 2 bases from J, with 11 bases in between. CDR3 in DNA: TGTGCCAGCAGTGATATGCAGGAAGGCAATCAGCCCCAGCATTTT. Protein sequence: CASSDMQEGNQPQHF.

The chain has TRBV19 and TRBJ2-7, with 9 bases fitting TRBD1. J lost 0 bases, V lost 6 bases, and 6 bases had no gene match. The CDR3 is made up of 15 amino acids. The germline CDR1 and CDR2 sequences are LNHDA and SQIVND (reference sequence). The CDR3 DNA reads TGTGCCAGTAGAGCGGGGACAGGGTTCTCCTACGAGCAGTACTTC. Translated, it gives CASRAGTGFSYEQYF.

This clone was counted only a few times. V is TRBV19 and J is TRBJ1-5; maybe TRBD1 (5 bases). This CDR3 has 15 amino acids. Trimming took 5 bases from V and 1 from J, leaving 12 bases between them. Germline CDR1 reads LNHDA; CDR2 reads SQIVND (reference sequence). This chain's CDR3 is CASSQGFASNQPQHF. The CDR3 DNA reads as TGTGCCAGTAGTCAGGGCTTCGCGAGCAATCAGCCCCAGCATTTT. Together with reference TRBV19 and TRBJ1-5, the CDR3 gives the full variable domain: DGGITQSPKYLFRKEGQNVTLSCEQNLNHDAMYWYRQDPGQGLRLIYYSQIVNDFQKGDIAEGYSVSREKKESFPLTVTSAQKNPTAFYLCASSQGFASNQPQHFGDGTRLSIL.

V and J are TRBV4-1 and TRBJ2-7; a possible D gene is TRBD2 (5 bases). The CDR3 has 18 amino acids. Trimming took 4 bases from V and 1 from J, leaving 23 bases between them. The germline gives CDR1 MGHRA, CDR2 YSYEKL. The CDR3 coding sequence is TGCGCCAGCAGCCGGGGAGCCCTCCAAATAGGGAATTCCTACGAGCAGTACTTC. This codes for CASSRGALQIGNSYEQYF.

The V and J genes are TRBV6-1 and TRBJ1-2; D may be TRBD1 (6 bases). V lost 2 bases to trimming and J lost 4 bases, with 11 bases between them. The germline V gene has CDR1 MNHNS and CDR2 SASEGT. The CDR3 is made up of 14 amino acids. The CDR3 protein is CASSEWVGGYGYTF. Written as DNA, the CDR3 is TGTGCCAGCAGTGAATGGGTAGGGGGCTATGGCTACACCTTC.

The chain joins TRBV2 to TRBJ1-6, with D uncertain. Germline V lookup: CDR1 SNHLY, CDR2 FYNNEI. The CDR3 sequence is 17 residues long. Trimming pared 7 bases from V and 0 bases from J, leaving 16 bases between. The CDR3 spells CASTAGVEASYNSPLHF. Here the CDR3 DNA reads TGTGCCAGCACGGCCGGCGTCGAGGCCTCCTATAATTCACCCCTCCACTTT.

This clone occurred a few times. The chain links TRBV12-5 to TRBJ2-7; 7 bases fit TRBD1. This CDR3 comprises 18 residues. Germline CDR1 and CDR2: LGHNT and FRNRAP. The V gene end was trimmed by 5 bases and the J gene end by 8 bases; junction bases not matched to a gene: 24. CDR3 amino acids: CASGHDEKGGVSLFKQYF. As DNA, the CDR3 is TGTGCTAGTGGTCATGATGAGAAAGGGGGCGTTAGCCTCTTTAAGCAGTACTTC.

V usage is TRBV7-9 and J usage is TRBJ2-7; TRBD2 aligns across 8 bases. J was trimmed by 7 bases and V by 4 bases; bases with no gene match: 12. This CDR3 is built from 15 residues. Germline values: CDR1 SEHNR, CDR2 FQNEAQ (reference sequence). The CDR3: CASSSVVAGSLEQYF. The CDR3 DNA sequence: TGTGCCAGCAGCTCGGTGGTAGCGGGATCTCTGGAGCAGTACTTC. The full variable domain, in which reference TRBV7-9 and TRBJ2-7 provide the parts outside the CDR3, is DTGVSQNPRHKITKRGQNVTFRCDPISEHNRLYWYRQTLGQGPEFLTYFQNEAQLEKSRLLSDRFSAERPKGSFSTLEIQRTEQGDSAMYLCASSSVVAGSLEQYFGPGTRLTVT.

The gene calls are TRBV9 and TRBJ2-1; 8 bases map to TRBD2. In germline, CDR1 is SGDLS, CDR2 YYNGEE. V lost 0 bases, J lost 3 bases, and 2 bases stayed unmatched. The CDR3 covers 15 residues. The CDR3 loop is CASSVAGTSYNEQFF. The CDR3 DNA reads TGTGCCAGCAGCGTAGCCGGGACTAGCTACAATGAGCAGTTCTTC. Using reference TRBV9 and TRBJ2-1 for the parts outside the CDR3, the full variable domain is DSGVTQTPKHLITATGQRVTLRCSPRSGDLSVYWYQQSLDQGLQFLIQYYNGEERAKGNILERFSAQQFPDLHSELNLSSLELGDSALYFCASSVAGTSYNEQFFGPGTRLTVL.

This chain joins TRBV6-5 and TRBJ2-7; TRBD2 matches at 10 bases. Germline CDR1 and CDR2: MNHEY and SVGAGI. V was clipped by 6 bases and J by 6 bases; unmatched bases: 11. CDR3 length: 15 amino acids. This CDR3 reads CASSYSGRYLSEQYF. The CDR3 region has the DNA TGTGCCAGCAGCTATAGCGGGAGGTACCTCTCCGAGCAGTACTTC.

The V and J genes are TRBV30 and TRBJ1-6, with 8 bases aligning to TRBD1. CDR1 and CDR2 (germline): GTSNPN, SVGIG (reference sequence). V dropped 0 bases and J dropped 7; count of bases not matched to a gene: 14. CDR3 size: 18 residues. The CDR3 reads CAWSVSFNHRGSNSPLHF. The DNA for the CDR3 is TGTGCCTGGAGTGTATCTTTTAATCACAGGGGGTCGAATTCACCCCTCCACTTT.

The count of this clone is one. CDR3 nucleotide sequence: TGTGCCAGCAGCTTCGAGGTAACCACAGATACGCAGTATTTT. It specifies CASSFEVTTDTQYF. The chain recombines TRBV7-2 with TRBJ2-3; D unclear. Trimming removed 3 bases at V and 2 bases at J, with 9 bases between. The germline V gene has CDR1 SGHTA and CDR2 FQGNSA. The CDR3 is made up of 14 amino acids. The full variable domain, in which reference TRBV7-2 and TRBJ2-3 provide the parts outside the CDR3, is GAGVSQSPSNKVTEKGKDVELRCDPISGHTALYWYRQSLGQGLEFLIYFQGNSAPDKSGLPSDRFSAERTGGSVSTLTIQRTQQEDSAVYLCASSFEVTTDTQYFGPGTRLTVL.

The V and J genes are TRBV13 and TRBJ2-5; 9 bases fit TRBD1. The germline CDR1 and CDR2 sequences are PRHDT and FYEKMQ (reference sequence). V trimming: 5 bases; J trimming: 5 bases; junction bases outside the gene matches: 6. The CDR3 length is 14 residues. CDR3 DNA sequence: TGTGCCAGCAGCACCCGACAGGGGGAGGAGACCCAGTACTTC. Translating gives CASSTRQGEETQYF.

The CDR3 region has the DNA TGTGCCTGGATTGAGTGGGGGGCTGAAGCTTTCTTT. Translation: CAWIEWGAEAFF. The chain links TRBV30 to TRBJ1-1, with D maybe TRBD1 (5 bases). Trimming took off 4 bases at V and 6 bases at J, with 12 bases between the two ends. The length of the CDR3 is 12 residues. The V gene's germline CDR1 is GTSNPN and CDR2 SVGIG (reference sequence).

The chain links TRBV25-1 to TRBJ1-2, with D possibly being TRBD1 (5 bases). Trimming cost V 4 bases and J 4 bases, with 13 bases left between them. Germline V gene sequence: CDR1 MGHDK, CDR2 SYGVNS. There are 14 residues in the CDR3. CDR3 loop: CASSAPGVRYGYTF. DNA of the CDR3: TGTGCCAGCAGTGCCCCGGGGGTTCGCTATGGCTACACCTTC.

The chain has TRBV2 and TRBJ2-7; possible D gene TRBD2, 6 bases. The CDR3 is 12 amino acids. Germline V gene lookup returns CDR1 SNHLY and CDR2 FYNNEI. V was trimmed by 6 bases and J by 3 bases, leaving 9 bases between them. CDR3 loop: CASRGLRYEQYF. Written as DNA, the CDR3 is TGTGCCAGCAGGGGACTTCGCTACGAGCAGTACTTC.

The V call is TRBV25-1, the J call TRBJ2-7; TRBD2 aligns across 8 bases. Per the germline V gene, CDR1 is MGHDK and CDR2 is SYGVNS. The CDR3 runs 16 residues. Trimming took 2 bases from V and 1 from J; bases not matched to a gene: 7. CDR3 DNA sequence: TGTGCCAGCAGTGAACCGATTAGCGGGATTTCCTACGAGCAGTACTTC. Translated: CASSEPISGISYEQYF.

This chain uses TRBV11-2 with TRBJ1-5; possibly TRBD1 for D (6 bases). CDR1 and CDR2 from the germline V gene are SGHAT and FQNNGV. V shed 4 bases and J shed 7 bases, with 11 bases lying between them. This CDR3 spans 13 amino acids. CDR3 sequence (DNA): TGTGCCAGCAGCTGGGGGGGGGCCCAGCCCCAGCATTTT. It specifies CASSWGGAQPQHF. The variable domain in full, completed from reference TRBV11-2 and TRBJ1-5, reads EAGVAQSPRYKIIEKRQSVAFWCNPISGHATLYWYQQILGQGPKLLIQFQNNGVVDDSQLPKDRFSAERLKGVDSTLKIQPAKLEDSAVYLCASSWGGAQPQHFGDGTRLSIL.

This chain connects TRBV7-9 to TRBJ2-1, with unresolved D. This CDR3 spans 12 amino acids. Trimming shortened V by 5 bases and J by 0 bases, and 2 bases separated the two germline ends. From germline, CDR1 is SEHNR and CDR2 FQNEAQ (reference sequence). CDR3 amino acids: CASSRSYNEQFF. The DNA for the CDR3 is TGTGCCAGCAGCCGCTCCTACAATGAGCAGTTCTTC.

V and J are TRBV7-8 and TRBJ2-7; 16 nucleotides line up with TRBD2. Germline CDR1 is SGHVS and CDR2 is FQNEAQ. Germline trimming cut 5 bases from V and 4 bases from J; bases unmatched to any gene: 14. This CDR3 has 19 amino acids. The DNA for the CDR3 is TGTGCCAGCAGCGCACCTCCCGGGACTAGCGGGAGGGCGGTATACGAGCAGTACTTC. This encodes CASSAPPGTSGRAVYEQYF.